Listed here are 12 T cell receptor beta chains from one sample, sequenced in a study of cytomegalovirus exposure and HLA in healthy donors. Vbeta (60) and Jbeta (13) primers were used in the PCR. Some clones are missing from TCRdb's copy, which holds only in-frame ones; the method was immunoSEQ multiplex PCR. The data hold over 150,000 clones, with just under 85% observed a single time. The sample comprised PBMCs. These receptor sequences come from a girl aged 5-17 years in good health and CMV-seropositive.

In DNA, the CDR3 is TGTGCCAGCAGCTTGGGGAGATCTGGAAACACCATATATTTT. It yields the protein CASSLGRSGNTIYF. The V call is TRBV5-6, the J call TRBJ1-3, with D unresolved. In germline, CDR1 is SGHDT, CDR2 YYEEEE. This CDR3 has 14 amino acids. Trimming removed 0 bases at V and 1 base at J, with 5 bases between.

The chain couples TRBV5-1 to TRBJ1-1; 7 bases align to TRBD1. Germline V CDR1 and CDR2: SGHRS, YFSETQ. Germline trimming cut 4 bases from V and 5 bases from J; bases unmatched to any gene: 11. This CDR3 contains 15 residues. This CDR3 reads CASSLRGQVGTEAFF. The CDR3 region has the DNA TGCGCCAGCAGCCTACGAGGACAGGTAGGGACTGAAGCTTTCTTT.

The V gene is TRBV2, the J gene TRBJ1-1; TRBD1 matches at 8 bases. From germline, CDR1 is SNHLY and CDR2 FYNNEI. The CDR3 is 15 residues long. J was trimmed by 0 bases and V by 5 bases; bases with no gene match: 5. The CDR3 DNA sequence: TGTGCCAGCAGTCGACAGGGGCCGCTGAACACTGAAGCTTTCTTT. The encoded protein is CASSRQGPLNTEAFF.

The chain carries TRBV11-2 and TRBJ1-1, with D possibly matching TRBD1 (5 bases). V was shortened by 2 bases and J by 1 base, with 11 bases between the two germline ends. Germline assignment: CDR1 SGHAT and CDR2 FQNNGV. The CDR3 is 15 amino acids. The CDR3 DNA is TGTGCCAGCAGCTTATATGGGGCAGCGAACACTGAAGCTTTCTTT. The encoded protein is CASSLYGAANTEAFF.

The CDR3 spells CASSQRNLGDRGTNYGYTF. DNA for the CDR3: TGCGCCAGCAGCCAACGAAATTTAGGGGACAGGGGAACTAACTATGGCTACACCTTC. V is TRBV4-1 and J is TRBJ1-2, with 10 bases identical to TRBD1. V was pared by 2 bases and J by 0 bases, with 12 bases of the junction left unmatched. The CDR3 covers 19 residues. CDR1 and CDR2 (germline): MGHRA, YSYEKL.

As concerns this clone: Mismatch with germline at one junction end may stem from a read error. The chain is built from TRBV9 and TRBJ1-1; D is ambiguous. This CDR3 comprises 15 residues. Germline loops: CDR1 SGDLS, CDR2 YYNGEE. CDR3 DNA: TGTGCCAGCAGCCCCCGTTTAGGAGGGAACACTGACGCTTTCTTT. Amino acids: CASSPRLGGNTDAFF.

V and J are TRBV20-1 and TRBJ2-1, with D uncertain. Germline V gene lookup returns CDR1 DFQATT and CDR2 SNEGSKA (reference sequence). The CDR3 has 10 amino acids. Trimming removed 7 bases from V and 6 bases from J, with 7 bases in between. CDR3 in amino acids: CSVARNEQFF. The DNA for the CDR3 is TGCAGTGTAGCCCGCAATGAGCAGTTCTTC.

CDR3 sequence reads: CAWSVPSGISTEAFF. As DNA, the CDR3 is TGTGCCTGGAGTGTACCGTCAGGGATTAGCACTGAAGCTTTCTTT. V and J are TRBV30 and TRBJ1-1; weak D call: TRBD1 (5 bases). The CDR3 has 15 residues. V shed 0 bases and J shed 4 bases, with 15 bases lying between them. CDR1 is GTSNPN, CDR2 SVGIG, per germline (reference sequence). Together with reference TRBV30 and TRBJ1-1, the CDR3 gives the full variable domain: SQTIHQWPATLVQPVGSPLSLECTVEGTSNPNLYWYRQAAGRGLQLLFYSVGIGQISSEVPQNLSASRPQDRQFILSSKKLLLSDSGFYLCAWSVPSGISTEAFFGQGTRLTVV.

A single count supports this clone. The CDR3 DNA follows: TGTGCCTGGAGTCGCGGTTCTTCACCCCTCCACTTT. Its translation: CAWSRGSSPLHF. The rearrangement joins TRBV30 to TRBJ1-6; D is unresolved. The CDR3 consists of 12 residues. Trimming removed 2 bases at V and 9 bases at J, with 8 bases between. The germline CDR1 and CDR2 sequences are GTSNPN and SVGIG (reference sequence).

This clone was observed a handful of times. This sequence joins TRBV30 and TRBJ2-2, with 11 bases that match TRBD1. Germline trimming cut 1 base from V and 4 bases from J; bases unmatched to any gene: 5. The CDR3 extends over 16 amino acids. The germline V gene has CDR1 GTSNPN and CDR2 SVGIG (reference sequence). The CDR3 sequence is CAWSEWTGGFTGELFF. The CDR3 nucleotides read TGTGCCTGGAGTGAGTGGACAGGGGGCTTCACCGGGGAGCTGTTTTTT.

This chain links TRBV4-1 with TRBJ1-4; D is uncertain. Trimming shortened V by 3 bases and J by 7 bases, and 18 bases separated the two germline ends. The CDR3 consists of 16 residues. Per germline, CDR1 MGHRA and CDR2 YSYEKL. The CDR3 reads CASSHTTLTYGEKLFF. In DNA, the CDR3 is TGCGCCAGCAGCCATACCACTTTGACATACGGTGAAAAACTGTTTTTT.

The V gene is TRBV4-2, the J gene TRBJ2-3; the D gene is possibly TRBD2 (6 bases). In germline, CDR1 is LGHNA, CDR2 YNFKEQ. There are 14 residues in the CDR3. The ends were cut back, 3 bases at V and 1 base at J, with 8 bases in the middle. CDR3 region: CASSQGTGTDTQYF. CDR3 sequence (DNA): TGTGCCAGCAGCCAGGGGACTGGCACAGATACGCAGTATTTT.